This is a list of T cell receptor beta chains from one sample in a study of cytomegalovirus exposure and HLA in healthy donors. Assay: immunoSEQ multiplex PCR; the TCRdb copy retains only in-frame clones and omits some. The sample records more than 150,000 clones, around 82% being singletons. The sample taken for sequencing was PBMCs. The receptors shown here come from a young woman in good health and CMV-seropositive. Both conserved end residues are part of each CDR3. The order of the fields is J gene, D gene, V gene, clone size, CDR3 DNA, CDR3 protein. A D gene is named only where the DNA matches it firmly. Clone size appears in some rows only: once, few, many, or a class for an expanded clone.

J: TRBJ2-3
D: TRBD2
V: TRBV5-1
size: .
DNA: TGCGCCAGCAGCTTGGAGCGGGATACAGATACGCAGTATTTT
CDR3: CASSLERDTDTQYF

J: TRBJ2-7
D: TRBD1
V: TRBV5-5
size: .
DNA: TGTGCCAGCAGCTGGGGACAGGATAACTACGAGCAGTACTTC
CDR3: CASSWGQDNYEQYF

J: TRBJ2-5
D: TRBD1
V: TRBV5-6
size: once
DNA: TGTGCCAGCAGCTTGGCTGGGCGACAGGGGCAAGAGACCCAGTACTTC
CDR3: CASSLAGRQGQETQYF

J: TRBJ1-6
D: .
V: TRBV15
size: .
DNA: TGTGCCACCAGCAGAGATGACAGACTTAATTCACCCCTCCACTTT
CDR3: CATSRDDRLNSPLHF

J: TRBJ2-3
D: .
V: TRBV21-1
size: .
DNA: TGTGCCAGCAGCACTTTCCCCGATACGCAGTATTTT
CDR3: CASSTFPDTQYF

J: TRBJ1-4
D: TRBD1
V: TRBV5-8
size: .
DNA: TGTGCCAGCAGCTTGGGACAGGGAGGCATTGGAGAAAAACTGTTTTTT
CDR3: CASSLGQGGIGEKLFF

J: TRBJ1-6
D: .
V: TRBV19
size: once
DNA: TGTGCCAGTAGTCCTGGGCGAAGTTATAATTCACCCCTCCACTTT
CDR3: CASSPGRSYNSPLHF

J: TRBJ1-3
D: .
V: TRBV4-3
size: once
DNA: TGCGCCAGCAGCCAAGATCACTTGACAGTCTCTGGAAACACCATATATTTT
CDR3: CASSQDHLTVSGNTIYF

J: TRBJ2-3
D: .
V: TRBV11-2
size: .
DNA: TGTGCCAGCCGGAAGCTGCGGGAATTCAGGTGGGATACGCAGTATTTT
CDR3: CASRKLREFRWDTQYF

J: TRBJ1-1
D: TRBD1
V: TRBV5-4
size: .
DNA: TGTGCCAGCAGCGACCGACAGGGGGCATCTCGGAGGACTGAAGCTTTCTTT
CDR3: CASSDRQGASRRTEAFF

J: TRBJ1-4
D: TRBD1
V: TRBV6-5
size: .
DNA: TGTGCCAGCAGTAAGACAGGGTCTAATGAAAAACTGTTTTTT
CDR3: CASSKTGSNEKLFF

J: TRBJ2-1
D: TRBD2
V: TRBV9
size: .
DNA: TGTGCCAGCAGCCCCGGGGGCGGGGGGGCCAATGAGCAGTTCTTC
CDR3: CASSPGGGGANEQFF

J: TRBJ1-6
D: TRBD1
V: TRBV25-1
size: few
DNA: TGTGCCAGCAGTGACCCGACAGGGGTGTTGGATTCACCCCTCCACTTT
CDR3: CASSDPTGVLDSPLHF

J: TRBJ1-1
D: .
V: TRBV18
size: .
DNA: TGTGCCAGCTCACCACGCTGGGGGGACACTGAAGCTTTCTTT
CDR3: CASSPRWGDTEAFF

J: TRBJ2-7
D: .
V: TRBV6-5
size: .
DNA: TGTGCCAGCAGCCAGACAACGCGCCACTACGAGCAGTACTTC
CDR3: CASSQTTRHYEQYF

J: TRBJ1-1
D: .
V: TRBV19
size: .
DNA: TGTGCCAGTAGTCGTCAGCGGAACACTGAAGCTTTCTTT
CDR3: CASSRQRNTEAFF

J: TRBJ1-4
D: .
V: TRBV14
size: .
DNA: TGTGCCAGCAGCCCTGTTGTGGCCGAACCTCCTGAAAAACTGTTTTTT
CDR3: CASSPVVAEPPEKLFF

J: TRBJ1-1
D: .
V: TRBV11-3
size: .
DNA: TGTGCCAGCAGCTCGTCTGGCGGAGAGAACACTGAAGCTTTCTTT
CDR3: CASSSSGGENTEAFF

J: TRBJ1-1
D: TRBD1
V: TRBV5-1
size: once
DNA: TGCGCCAGCAGCTTGGGTACAGGGGTGAACACTGAAGCTTTCTTT
CDR3: CASSLGTGVNTEAFF

J: TRBJ2-3
D: TRBD2
V: TRBV27
size: once
DNA: TGTGCCAGCAGTTTATCGACTAGCGGCAGCACAGATACGCAGTATTTT
CDR3: CASSLSTSGSTDTQYF

J: TRBJ1-2
D: .
V: TRBV14
size: .
DNA: TGTGCCAGCGCTCGCTCCCGTTCGGAGGGCTACACCTTC
CDR3: CASARSRSEGYTF

J: TRBJ2-2
D: TRBD1
V: TRBV5-1
size: .
DNA: TGCGCCAGCGGAGATCCGGGACAGGGGGTCGGGGAGCTGTTTTTT
CDR3: CASGDPGQGVGELFF

J: TRBJ2-5
D: .
V: TRBV11-2
size: .
DNA: TGTGCCAGCAGCTTATATTGGGGGCCCGAAGAGACCCAGTACTTC
CDR3: CASSLYWGPEETQYF

J: TRBJ1-5
D: .
V: TRBV19
size: .
DNA: TGTGCCAGTAGTCCCCAGGCGCCACATCAGCCCCAGCATTTT
CDR3: CASSPQAPHQPQHF

J: TRBJ2-1
D: .
V: TRBV11-1
size: .
DNA: TGTGCCAGCAGCTCTCTCGGCGGGAAGTACAATGAGCAGTTCTTC
CDR3: CASSSLGGKYNEQFF

J: TRBJ1-4
D: .
V: TRBV25-1
size: .
DNA: TGTGCCAGCAGTTTCACCGGTTCGGGTGAAAAACTGTTTTTT
CDR3: CASSFTGSGEKLFF

J: TRBJ2-3
D: .
V: TRBV6-5
size: .
DNA: TGTGCCAGCAGTCCCGCGGGACGGAGCACAGATACGCAGTATTTT
CDR3: CASSPAGRSTDTQYF

J: TRBJ1-5
D: TRBD1
V: TRBV4-2
size: .
DNA: TGTGCCAGCAGCCTCAATGACAGGGCCAGCAATCAGCCCCAGCATTTT
CDR3: CASSLNDRASNQPQHF

J: TRBJ2-1
D: .
V: TRBV7-9
size: .
DNA: TGTGCCAGCAGCCCTCGGACAGCGGGGAGCTCCTACAATGAGCAGTTCTTC
CDR3: CASSPRTAGSSYNEQFF

J: TRBJ1-6
D: .
V: TRBV9
size: .
DNA: TGTGCCAGCAGCGCGCAGGGAAGCGATTCACCCCTCCACTTT
CDR3: CASSAQGSDSPLHF

J: TRBJ2-5
D: TRBD2
V: TRBV11-2
size: .
DNA: TGTGCCAGCAGCGCTAGCGGGGGGTCCCAAGAGACCCAGTACTTC
CDR3: CASSASGGSQETQYF

J: TRBJ1-2
D: .
V: TRBV4-3
size: .
DNA: TGCGCCAGCAGCCAAGACCTCGACGGGGGGCTGGATGGCTACACCTTC
CDR3: CASSQDLDGGLDGYTF

J: TRBJ2-3
D: TRBD1
V: TRBV29-1
size: .
DNA: TGCAGCGTTGAAGATCCGGCAGGGGGCAGGGATACGCAGTATTTT
CDR3: CSVEDPAGGRDTQYF

J: TRBJ1-6
D: .
V: TRBV6-6
size: .
DNA: TGTGCCAGCAGTTGGGGCGGGGACCCACCAAATTCACCCCTCCACTTT
CDR3: CASSWGGDPPNSPLHF

J: TRBJ1-2
D: .
V: TRBV19
size: .
DNA: TGTGCCAGTAGTTCACAAGCTAACTATGGCTACACCTTC
CDR3: CASSSQANYGYTF

J: TRBJ2-6
D: .
V: TRBV7-2
size: .
DNA: TGTGCCGGCCACCTCCCTGGGGCCAACGTCCTGACTTTC
CDR3: CAGHLPGANVLTF

J: TRBJ1-2
D: .
V: TRBV5-4
size: few
DNA: TGTGCCAGCAGCTATGGACAGAGCTATGGCTACACCTTC
CDR3: CASSYGQSYGYTF

J: TRBJ2-7
D: TRBD1
V: TRBV6-1
size: .
DNA: TGTGCCAGCAGTCCGGACAGGGGGCAATACGAGCAGTACTTC
CDR3: CASSPDRGQYEQYF

J: TRBJ2-1
D: .
V: TRBV6-5
size: .
DNA: TGTGCCAGCAGTCTGTTCAATGAGCAGTTCTTC
CDR3: CASSLFNEQFF

J: TRBJ2-7
D: .
V: TRBV5-1
size: .
DNA: TGCGCCAGCCATCAGGGGCCAACCAACGAGCAGTACTTC
CDR3: CASHQGPTNEQYF

J: TRBJ1-5
D: .
V: TRBV7-2
size: .
DNA: TGTGCCAGCAGCTTAGGAGCAAATCAGCCCCAGCATTTT
CDR3: CASSLGANQPQHF

J: TRBJ2-3
D: TRBD2
V: TRBV13
size: .
DNA: TGTGCCAGCAGCCCCCGCTGGACACTAGCGGGGACGCGCCAGATGGATACGCAGTATTTT
CDR3: CASSPRWTLAGTRQMDTQYF

J: TRBJ2-1
D: .
V: TRBV11-1
size: .
DNA: TGTGCCAGCAGCTTTTCTTCGTTGTCTGGGACTTCCAATGAGCAGTTCTTC
CDR3: CASSFSSLSGTSNEQFF

J: TRBJ2-3
D: TRBD1
V: TRBV5-1
size: .
DNA: TGCGCCAGCAGCCCCGGGACAGGGGGCAAAGATACGCAGTATTTT
CDR3: CASSPGTGGKDTQYF

J: TRBJ1-3
D: TRBD1
V: TRBV13
size: once
DNA: TGTGCCAGCAGCTCGGACAGGGAGAGCTCTGGAAACACCATATATTTT
CDR3: CASSSDRESSGNTIYF

J: TRBJ1-4
D: .
V: TRBV6-1
size: once
DNA: TGTGCCAGCAGTGAACCGACATTTTCGGTGTTTTTT
CDR3: CASSEPTFSVFF

J: TRBJ2-3
D: .
V: TRBV15
size: .
DNA: TGTGCCACCAGCAGAGATAGAGCGGCAGATACGCAGTATTTT
CDR3: CATSRDRAADTQYF

J: TRBJ2-5
D: .
V: TRBV2
size: few
DNA: TGTGCCAGCAGTGAAATGACATCGGAGACCCAGTACTTC
CDR3: CASSEMTSETQYF

J: TRBJ1-1
D: .
V: TRBV9
size: few
DNA: TGTGCCAGCAGCGTAGGGGCGAACACTGAAGCTTTCTTT
CDR3: CASSVGANTEAFF

J: TRBJ2-3
D: TRBD2
V: TRBV7-6
size: .
DNA: TGTGCCAGCAGCAGGGGACTAGCGATCGAAACAGATACGCAGTATTTT
CDR3: CASSRGLAIETDTQYF